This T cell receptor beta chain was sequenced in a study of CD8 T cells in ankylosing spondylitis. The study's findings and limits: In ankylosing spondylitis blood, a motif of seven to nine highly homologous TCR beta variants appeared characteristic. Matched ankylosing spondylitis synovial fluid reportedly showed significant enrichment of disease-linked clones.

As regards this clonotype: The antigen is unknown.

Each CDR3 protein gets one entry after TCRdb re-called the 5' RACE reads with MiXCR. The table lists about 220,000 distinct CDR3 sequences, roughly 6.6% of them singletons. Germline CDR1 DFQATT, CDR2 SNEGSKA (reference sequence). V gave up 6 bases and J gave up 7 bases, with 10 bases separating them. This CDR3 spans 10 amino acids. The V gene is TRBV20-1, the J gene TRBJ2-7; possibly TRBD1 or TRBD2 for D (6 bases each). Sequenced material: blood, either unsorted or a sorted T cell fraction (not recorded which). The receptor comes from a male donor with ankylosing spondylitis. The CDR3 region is CSAGGGEQYF. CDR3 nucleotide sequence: TGCAGTGCGGGGGGCGGGGAGCAGTACTTC.